These 5 T cell receptor beta chains were all obtained from the same sample, sequenced in a study of blood T cells in healthy people across ages. Then a second PCR, running roughly 7 to 12 cycles, was carried out with a sample-barcoded 5' primer and a J-beta primer mix. TCRdb re-analysed the 5' RACE reads in MiXCR, keeping a single row per CDR3 protein. Of 600,000 to 800,000 distinct CDR3 sequences listed, around 21% are singletons. Input material: blood. These receptors were collected from a man between 70 and 80 years old in good health.

This clonotype was recorded at least ten times. This sequence joins TRBV27 and TRBJ2-2, with D unresolved. Germline values: CDR1 MNHEY, CDR2 SMNVEV (reference sequence). This CDR3 is built from 12 residues. The germline V and J ends were trimmed by 4 bases and 7 bases, with 7 bases remaining between them. CDR3 coding DNA: TGTGCCAGCAGTTACCCAGGCGGGGAGCTGTTTTTT. Translation gives CASSYPGGELFF.

The chain joins TRBV21-1 to TRBJ1-6; the table calls TRBD1, which could not be checked here. TRBV21-1 is a documented pseudogene. This CDR3 has 15 residues. The CDR3 DNA sequence: TGTGCCAGCAGCAAAGGGGGGGGAGATAATTCACCCCTCCACTTT. Its protein is CASSKGGGDNSPLHF.

This clonotype was seen more than once but under ten times. V is TRBV7-2 and J is TRBJ2-7, with unresolved D. The CDR3 is 12 residues long. Germline V gene data show CDR1 as SGHTA and CDR2 as FQGNSA. The V and J ends lost 1 base and 4 bases respectively, with 5 bases between them. CDR3 loop: CASSLELYEQYF. CDR3 bases: TGTGCCAGCAGCTTAGAACTGTACGAGCAGTACTTC.

This chain links TRBV6-1 with TRBJ2-1, with 9 bases fitting TRBD2. The CDR3 covers 17 residues. J gave up 6 bases and V 0 bases, and 9 bases lay outside the gene matches. Germline loops: CDR1 MNHNS, CDR2 SASEGT. The CDR3: CASSEAWREGLGNEQFF. The CDR3 DNA sequence: TGTGCCAGCAGTGAAGCGTGGCGGGAGGGCCTCGGCAATGAGCAGTTCTTC.

CDR3 sequence: CAWSGGSHYQETQYF. The CDR3 DNA follows: TGTGCCTGGAGTGGGGGTTCCCATTACCAAGAGACCCAGTACTTC. J is TRBJ2-5 and V is TRBV30; D remains ambiguous. The CDR3 is made up of 15 amino acids. Trimming left V 1 base short and J 0 bases short, with 12 bases between. In germline, CDR1 is GTSNPN, CDR2 SVGIG (reference sequence).